What follows are 16 T cell receptor beta chains derived from one specimen sequenced in a study of OX40 agonist ivuxolimab in advanced cancers. Sequencing used immunoSEQ multiplex PCR; TCRdb keeps in-frame clones, though not all of them. The table shows 70,000 to 95,000 clones, with about 83% occurring only once. The sample in question was CD4+ or CD8+ T cells sorted from blood, obtained in a trial of the OX40 agonist ivuxolimab. All receptors come from an adult with an advanced solid tumor such as melanoma, head and neck, liver or kidney cancer.

The genes are TRBV13 and TRBJ1-4, with D maybe TRBD1 (6 bases). V shed 5 bases and J shed 0 bases, with 10 bases lying between them. This CDR3 is built from 15 residues. In germline, CDR1 is PRHDT, CDR2 FYEKMQ (reference sequence). The CDR3 DNA reads TGTGCCAGCAGCATACAGGGCACAACTAATGAAAAACTGTTTTTT. It yields the protein CASSIQGTTNEKLFF.

This clone was seen a few times. The CDR3 here is CASSGDRGREGYTF. The CDR3 bases are TGTGCCAGTAGTGGGGACAGGGGGCGAGAAGGCTACACCTTC. J is TRBJ1-2 and V is TRBV19; TRBD1 aligns across 12 bases. Germline trimming cut 5 bases from V and 8 bases from J; bases unmatched to any gene: 6. This CDR3 comprises 14 residues. Germline lookup yields CDR1 LNHDA and CDR2 SQIVND (reference sequence).

This chain links TRBV6-5 with TRBJ2-7; perhaps TRBD1 as D (6 bases). Germline CDR1 reads MNHEY; CDR2 reads SVGAGI. V shed 2 bases and J shed 5 bases, with 16 bases lying between them. The CDR3 sequence is 15 residues long. The CDR3 DNA follows: TGTGCCAGCAGTTACCCGGAAACAGGGACGGACGAGCAGTACTTC. Its protein is CASSYPETGTDEQYF.

The gene calls are TRBV7-9 and TRBJ2-5; TRBD2 matches at 7 bases. The CDR3 runs 15 residues. Germline-derived CDR1 and CDR2 are SEHNR and FQNEAQ (reference sequence). Losses at the gene ends were 2 bases for V and 4 bases for J; bases not matched to a gene: 7. The CDR3 sequence is CASSLREGYIETQYF. The CDR3 nucleotides are TGTGCCAGCAGCTTAAGGGAGGGTTATATAGAGACCCAGTACTTC. Full variable domain (missing parts from reference TRBV7-9 and TRBJ2-5): DTGVSQNPRHKITKRGQNVTFRCDPISEHNRLYWYRQTLGQGPEFLTYFQNEAQLEKSRLLSDRFSAERPKGSFSTLEIQRTEQGDSAMYLCASSLREGYIETQYFGPGTRLLVL.

The gene calls are TRBV4-1 and TRBJ2-2, with D uncertain. Trimming took 6 bases from V and 6 from J, leaving 8 bases between them. From germline, CDR1 is MGHRA and CDR2 YSYEKL. The CDR3 sequence is 12 residues long. The CDR3 loop is CASRSRAGELFF. Here the CDR3 DNA reads TGCGCCAGCAGATCTAGAGCCGGGGAGCTGTTTTTT.

The rearrangement links TRBV6-5 to TRBJ2-2, with D unclear. This CDR3 is built from 12 residues. CDR1 is MNHEY and CDR2 is SVGAGI in the germline V gene. V was trimmed by 6 bases and J by 5 bases, leaving 7 bases between them. In DNA, the CDR3 is TGTGCCAGCAGCCGAAGGACCGGGGAGCTGTTTTTT. It translates to CASSRRTGELFF.

In DNA, the CDR3 is TGTGCCAGCAGCTTGGTAGGCGAGCAGTACTTC. Residues: CASSLVGEQYF. This chain joins TRBV5-6 and TRBJ2-7; no clear D gene. Germline CDR1 and CDR2: SGHDT and YYEEEE. Trimming stripped 0 bases from V and 6 bases from J, with 4 bases between. The CDR3 is 11 residues long.

The CDR3 DNA follows: TGTGCCAGCAGTTATGGGGGTACGCTGAACACTGAAGCTTTCTTT. Translating gives CASSYGGTLNTEAFF. The chain combines TRBV6-5 with TRBJ1-1; perhaps TRBD1 as D (5 bases). The germline V gene encodes CDR1 MNHEY and CDR2 SVGAGI. V lost 3 bases, J lost 0 bases, and 11 bases lay in between. The CDR3 is 15 residues long.

This clone was observed a single time. The chain links TRBV27 to TRBJ1-5; D may be TRBD1 (5 bases). Looked up from germline, CDR1 is MNHEY and CDR2 is SMNVEV (reference sequence). Trimming removed 6 bases at V and 3 bases at J, with 15 bases between. The CDR3 is made up of 15 amino acids. CDR3 in amino acids: CASRSTGGFNQPQHF. The CDR3 coding sequence is TGTGCCAGCAGGTCGACCGGGGGTTTCAATCAGCCCCAGCATTTT.

The V and J genes are TRBV15 and TRBJ2-6; no reliable D call. CDR1 and CDR2 (germline): LNHNV, YYDKDF (reference sequence). V was trimmed by 1 base and J by 4 bases, leaving 5 bases between them. The CDR3 spans 14 residues. The CDR3 loop is CATSRVSGANVLTF. The CDR3 region has the DNA TGTGCCACCAGCAGAGTCTCGGGGGCCAACGTCCTGACTTTC.

The chain recombines TRBV7-6 with TRBJ2-7; weak D call: TRBD2 (6 bases). Between the trimmed V and J ends, which lost 2 bases and 2 bases, there was a span of 13 bases. The CDR3 totals 15 residues. Per germline, CDR1 SGHVS and CDR2 FNYEAQ. The CDR3, as DNA: TGTGCCAGCAGCTTACGTCCGGGACTGACCTACGAGCAGTACTTC. Residues: CASSLRPGLTYEQYF.

Of note for this clone: A junction boundary mismatches the germline segment, possibly from a read error. V usage is TRBV7-7 and J usage is TRBJ2-5, with D tentatively TRBD1 or TRBD2 (5 bases each). This CDR3 comprises 13 residues. The germline V gene has CDR1 SSHAT and CDR2 FNYEAQ (reference sequence). The CDR3 DNA follows: TGTGCTAGCAGCTTAGGGGTAGCGGAGACCCAGTACTTC. This translates into CASSLGVAETQYF.

This chain uses TRBV5-6 with TRBJ2-1; 12 bases align to TRBD2. The ends lost 4 bases at V and 2 bases at J; junction bases unmatched: 4. CDR1 SGHDT and CDR2 YYEEEE come from the germline V gene. CDR3 length equals 16 residues. Written as DNA, the CDR3 is TGTGCCAGCAGCCGACTAGCGGGAGATACCTACAATGAGCAGTTCTTC. This codes for CASSRLAGDTYNEQFF.

The rearrangement links TRBV7-9 to TRBJ2-7, with 9 bases that match TRBD2. CDR1 and CDR2 (germline): SEHNR, FQNEAQ (reference sequence). V dropped 3 bases and J dropped 2; count of bases not matched to a gene: 5. The CDR3 has 15 amino acids. The chain's CDR3 is CASSFGRGGAYEQYF. CDR3 bases: TGTGCCAGCAGCTTCGGGCGCGGGGGGGCCTACGAGCAGTACTTC.

This clone was observed once. The rearrangement uses TRBV14 and TRBJ2-1, with TRBD2 matching 7 bases. V was pared by 1 base and J by 9 bases, with 3 bases of the junction left unmatched. The CDR3 sequence is 13 residues long. Germline loops: CDR1 SGHDN, CDR2 FVKESK. CDR3 nucleotides: TGTGCCAGCAGCCAAGTTTTAGCGGGTGAGCAGTTCTTC. Translating gives CASSQVLAGEQFF.

The chain has TRBV4-3 and TRBJ1-1; no reliable D call. Germline CDR1 reads LGHNA; CDR2 reads YSLEER. V lost 0 bases and J 0 bases, leaving 8 bases between the germline ends. This CDR3 is built from 15 residues. CDR3 sequence reads: CASSQDEFMNTEAFF. CDR3 bases: TGCGCCAGCAGCCAAGACGAGTTCATGAACACTGAAGCTTTCTTT.